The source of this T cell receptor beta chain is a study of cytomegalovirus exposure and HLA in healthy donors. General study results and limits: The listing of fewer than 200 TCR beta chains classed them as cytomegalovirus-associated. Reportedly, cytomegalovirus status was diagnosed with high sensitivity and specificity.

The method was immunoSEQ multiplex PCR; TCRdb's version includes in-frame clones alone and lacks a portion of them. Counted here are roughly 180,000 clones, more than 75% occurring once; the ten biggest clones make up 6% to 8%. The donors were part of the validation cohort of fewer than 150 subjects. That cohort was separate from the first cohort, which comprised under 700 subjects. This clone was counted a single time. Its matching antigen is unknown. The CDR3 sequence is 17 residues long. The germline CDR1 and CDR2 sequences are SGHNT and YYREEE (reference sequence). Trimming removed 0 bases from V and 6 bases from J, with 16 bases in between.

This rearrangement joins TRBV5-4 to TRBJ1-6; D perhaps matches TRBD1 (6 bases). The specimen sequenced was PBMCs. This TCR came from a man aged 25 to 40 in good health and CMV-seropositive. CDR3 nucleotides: TGTGCCAGCAGCTTGGAACAGGGTACACTCTCTAATTCACCCCTCCACTTT. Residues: CASSLEQGTLSNSPLHF.